The 2 T cell receptor beta chains below come from one sample, sequenced in a study of neoadjuvant anti-PD-1 for oral cavity cancer. Time point given: after neoadjuvant nivolumab, at surgical resection. Assay used: immunoSEQ multiplex PCR; TCRdb lists only in-frame clones, some missing. The data hold about 13,000 clones, with roughly 70% observed a single time. Sample: PBMCs, taken after nivolumab (anti-PD-1) treatment. The receptors were gathered from a person between 40 and 79 years old with oral cavity squamous cell carcinoma.

The V gene is TRBV4-1, the J gene TRBJ1-5; 7 nucleotides match TRBD1. Germline assignment: CDR1 MGHRA and CDR2 YSYEKL. V was pared by 0 bases and J by 7 bases, with 6 bases of the junction left unmatched. The CDR3 has 15 amino acids. The CDR3 DNA reads TGCGCCAGCAGCCAAGATAGGACAGGCGGGCAGCCCCAGCATTTT. This gives the protein CASSQDRTGGQPQHF.

This chain connects TRBV18 to TRBJ1-2; D is perhaps TRBD1 (5 bases). The CDR3 is 13 amino acids. Trimming pared 3 bases from V and 2 bases from J, leaving 7 bases between. The germline CDR1 and CDR2 sequences are KGHSH and LQKENI. CDR3 bases: TGTGCCAGCTCACCGACAGAGAACTATGGCTACACCTTC. It translates to CASSPTENYGYTF.